The sequence of this TCR beta chain was determined in a study of T cell changes during pregnancy in multiple sclerosis. Germline V gives CDR1 SQVTM, CDR2 ANQGSEA. V was pared by 0 bases and J by 14 bases, with 10 bases between. This CDR3 is built from 10 residues. Sequencing used immunoSEQ multiplex PCR; TCRdb keeps in-frame clones, though not all of them. The sample shows 25,000 to 30,000 clones, approximately 88% of them seen only once. The clonotype was recovered from a female donor with multiple sclerosis, enrolled in a pregnancy study. The material was CD8+ T cells from peripheral blood mononuclear cells, obtained before pregnancy. The V call is TRBV29-1, the J call TRBJ1-1; D not certain. The CDR3 here is CSVEDWQFFF. CDR3 nucleotides: TGCAGCGTTGAAGACTGGCAATTCTTCTTT.